Listed below are T cell receptor beta chains from one sample, sequenced in a study of beta chain features in type 1 diabetes. This table comes from immunoSEQ multiplex PCR, and its TCRdb copy is limited to in-frame clones, with some not included. The sample contains 500,000 to 650,000 clones, around an eighth of which appear only once. Sequenced sample: naive CD4+ T cells from blood. Receptors were obtained from a man aged 25 to 40 with type 1 diabetes. The CDR3 runs from the conserved cysteine through the conserved F or W. A D gene is named only where the DNA matches it firmly. Clone size is stated in some rows and not others, as once, few, many or a class when expanded.

cdr3_length j_call d_call v_call clone_size cdr3_aa cdr3_nt
15 TRBJ1-5 . TRBV7-2 . CASQTGFASNQPQHF TGTGCCAGCCAAACGGGCTTTGCTAGCAATCAGCCCCAGCATTTT
16 TRBJ1-6 TRBD1 TRBV7-2 . CASSLLGRGGGSPLHF TGTGCCAGCAGCTTATTAGGCAGGGGGGGCGGTTCACCCCTCCACTTT
18 TRBJ1-1 TRBD1 TRBV5-1 few CASSFGQGRSLMNTEAFF TGCGCCAGCAGCTTTGGACAGGGTCGATCCCTAATGAACACTGAAGCTTTCTTT
13 TRBJ1-1 . TRBV9 few CASSVGYVTEAFF TGTGCCAGCAGCGTAGGCTATGTCACTGAAGCTTTCTTT
17 TRBJ1-3 TRBD1 TRBV14 . CASSWAIGTASGNTIYF TGTGCCAGCAGCTGGGCCATCGGGACAGCCTCTGGAAACACCATATATTTT
13 TRBJ2-5 TRBD2 TRBV10-3 many CAIGPAGEETQYF TGTGCCATCGGGCCAGCGGGGGAAGAGACCCAGTACTTC
13 TRBJ2-5 . TRBV7-3 once CASSLTGGRTQYF TGTGCCAGCAGCTTAACAGGGGGGAGGACCCAGTACTTC
16 TRBJ1-6 . TRBV19 few CASSGSGGTGSSPLHF TGTGCCAGTAGTGGTTCAGGAGGGACTGGGAGTTCACCCCTCCACTTT
14 TRBJ1-2 . TRBV7-9 . CASQYTASNYGYTF TGTGCCAGCCAATACACGGCTTCTAACTATGGCTACACCTTC
13 TRBJ1-5 . TRBV7-2 few CASSLKLNQPQHF TGTGCCAGCAGTCTGAAACTTAATCAGCCCCAGCATTTT
12 TRBJ2-7 . TRBV18 . CASGDGSYEQYF TGTGCCAGCGGGGACGGTTCCTACGAGCAGTACTTC
14 TRBJ2-2 TRBD1 TRBV10-3 . CAISVTGDTGELFF TGTGCCATCAGTGTTACAGGGGACACCGGGGAGCTGTTTTTT
12 TRBJ2-1 TRBD1 TRBV7-9 . CASSLTGGEQFF TGTGCCAGCAGCTTAACAGGGGGTGAGCAGTTCTTC
14 TRBJ1-2 . TRBV15 few CATSRDPAAYGYTF TGTGCCACCAGCAGAGATCCCGCAGCCTATGGCTACACCTTC
15 TRBJ1-6 TRBD1 TRBV28 . CASSLGTANNSPLHF TGTGCCAGCAGCCTGGGGACAGCCAATAATTCACCCCTCCACTTT
13 TRBJ1-2 . TRBV10-1 few CASSDRINYGYTF TGCGCCAGCAGTGACAGGATTAACTATGGCTACACCTTC
15 TRBJ2-1 . TRBV27 few CASSLSLASYNEQFF TGTGCCAGCAGTTTATCACTAGCTTCCTACAATGAGCAGTTCTTC
16 TRBJ2-5 TRBD1 TRBV7-2 . CASSLNSAGGLETQYF TGTGCCAGCAGCTTAAACAGCGCAGGGGGCCTAGAGACCCAGTACTTC
17 TRBJ1-6 TRBD1 TRBV2 . CASSAQGASSYNSPLHF TGTGCCAGCAGTGCACAGGGGGCGAGCTCCTATAATTCACCCCTCCACTTT
14 TRBJ2-7 . TRBV11-1 . CASSPRDTFYEQYF TGTGCCAGCAGCCCTCGGGACACTTTCTACGAGCAGTACTTC
15 TRBJ2-3 TRBD1 TRBV18 . CASSLITDRDGTQYF TGTGCCAGCTCACTGATAACGGACAGGGACGGTACGCAGTATTTT
15 TRBJ2-1 . TRBV7-8 few CASSPGAGDLGEQFF TGTGCCAGCAGCCCCGGGGCAGGGGACCTGGGCGAGCAGTTCTTC
16 TRBJ2-5 . TRBV7-2 few CASSLNPRGFKETQYF TGTGCCAGCAGCTTAAATCCTCGAGGGTTTAAAGAGACCCAGTACTTC
13 TRBJ2-3 . TRBV7-3 . CASSFTITDTQYF TGTGCCAGCAGCTTCACCATCACAGATACGCAGTATTTT
15 TRBJ2-5 TRBD1 TRBV16 . CASSRQGKGQETQYF TGTGCCAGCTCGCGACAGGGTAAGGGGCAAGAGACCCAGTACTTC
12 TRBJ1-5 . TRBV7-2 few CASSSPAQPQHF TGTGCCAGCAGCTCTCCAGCCCAGCCCCAGCATTTT
17 TRBJ2-1 TRBD1 TRBV9 . CASRKDQTGGFYNEQFF TGTGCCAGCAGGAAAGACCAGACAGGGGGCTTCTACAATGAGCAGTTCTTC
14 TRBJ1-4 . TRBV7-9 . CASSLQGGIEKLFF TGTGCCAGCAGCCTACAAGGGGGAATTGAAAAACTGTTTTTT
18 TRBJ2-7 . TRBV15 few CATSRDGGWPGSSYEQYF TGTGCCACCAGCAGAGATGGTGGATGGCCGGGGAGCTCCTACGAGCAGTACTTC
13 TRBJ1-4 . TRBV7-7 few CASSLASGEELFF TGTGCTAGCAGCTTAGCATCCGGGGAAGAACTGTTTTTT
14 TRBJ1-2 TRBD1 TRBV5-1 few CASSFSDRANGYTF TGCGCCAGCAGCTTTTCCGACAGGGCTAATGGCTACACCTTC
12 TRBJ1-1 TRBD1 TRBV5-6 few CASSWDRGPAFF TGTGCCAGCAGCTGGGACAGGGGCCCGGCTTTCTTT
17 TRBJ2-3 . TRBV7-2 . CASSQPRDSVITDTQYF TGTGCCAGCAGCCAACCTCGTGATAGCGTAATCACAGATACGCAGTATTTT
16 TRBJ1-6 . TRBV7-2 . CASSSLPGANNSPLHF TGTGCCAGCAGCTCACTACCGGGAGCTAATAATTCACCCCTCCACTTT
15 TRBJ1-2 TRBD1 TRBV5-4 few CASSLDTGGSYGYTF TGTGCCAGCAGCTTGGACACAGGGGGTAGCTACGGCTACACCTTC
15 TRBJ2-7 . TRBV7-8 . CASSLASVGAGPAYF TGTGCCAGCAGCTTAGCGTCGGTGGGTGCAGGGCCTGCGTACTTC
14 TRBJ1-4 . TRBV10-2 . CASSEEATNEKLFF TGCGCCAGCAGTGAGGAGGCAACTAATGAAAAACTGTTTTTT
13 TRBJ2-3 TRBD1 TRBV7-2 . CASSPGQADTQYF TGTGCCAGCAGTCCAGGACAGGCAGATACGCAGTATTTT
15 TRBJ2-1 TRBD1 TRBV19 . CASSSNGQGSHEQFF TGTGCCAGTAGTTCAAACGGACAGGGGTCCCATGAGCAGTTCTTC
14 TRBJ2-3 . TRBV6-1 few CASSVGLQADTQYF TGTGCCAGCAGTGTAGGCCTTCAGGCAGATACGCAGTATTTT
15 TRBJ2-1 . TRBV7-3 . CASSSAGLSYNEQFF TGTGCCAGCAGCTCAGCGGGCCTATCCTACAATGAGCAGTTCTTC
14 TRBJ2-5 TRBD1 TRBV6-6 . CASRLQGGPETQYF TGTGCCAGCAGGCTACAGGGGGGACCAGAGACCCAGTACTTC
15 TRBJ1-5 . TRBV19 . CATGQRHNSNQPQHF TGTGCAACGGGACAACGACATAATAGCAATCAGCCCCAGCATTTT
18 TRBJ1-5 TRBD1 TRBV27 . CASSPRGQWADGNQPQHF TGTGCCAGCAGTCCGAGGGGACAGTGGGCTGACGGCAATCAGCCCCAGCATTTT
13 TRBJ2-1 . TRBV18 few CASSPIEDGEQFF TGTGCCAGCTCACCAATCGAGGACGGTGAGCAGTTCTTC
13 TRBJ2-7 TRBD2 TRBV9 . CASSTSGAYEQYF TGTGCCAGCAGCACTAGCGGGGCCTACGAGCAGTACTTC
12 TRBJ1-4 . TRBV29-1 few CSVSRDNEKLFF TGCAGCGTTAGCAGGGATAATGAAAAACTGTTTTTT
14 TRBJ2-1 . TRBV10-3 . CAISAGGQYNEQFF TGTGCCATCAGTGCGGGGGGACAGTACAATGAGCAGTTCTTC
14 TRBJ1-6 TRBD1 TRBV27 few CASSWDRGNSPLHF TGTGCCAGCAGTTGGGACAGGGGTAATTCACCCCTCCACTTT
15 TRBJ1-4 TRBD1 TRBV25-1 few CASSEDREANEKLFF TGTGCCAGCAGTGAGGACAGGGAGGCTAATGAAAAACTGTTTTTT
13 TRBJ1-2 TRBD1 TRBV6-5 . CAIRDRGRLGYTF TGTGCCATCCGAGACAGGGGAAGACTTGGCTACACCTTC